One sample yielded the 24 T cell receptor beta chains listed below, sequenced in a study of blood T cell repertoires in COVID-19. The table came from immunoSEQ multiplex PCR; TCRdb's copy has only in-frame clones and leaves some out. Among roughly 120,000 clones listed, about 90% were seen once. What was sequenced was peripheral blood. Receptor source: a human donor in a cohort sampled during active COVID-19.

The CDR3 spells CAWSVPERLTDTQYF. The CDR3 DNA is TGTGCCTGGAGTGTACCAGAGAGACTCACAGATACGCAGTATTTT. The chain joins TRBV30 to TRBJ2-3; D gene ambiguous. Germline-derived CDR1 and CDR2 are GTSNPN and SVGIG (reference sequence). The V gene lost 0 bases and the J gene lost 2 bases, with 12 bases spanning the gap. The CDR3 spans 15 residues.

The CDR3 DNA follows: TGCGCCAGCAGTCTCGGGGCAGGGGAAAACATTCAGTACTTC. It translates to CASSLGAGENIQYF. The chain carries TRBV23-1 and TRBJ2-4; possibly TRBD1 for D (6 bases). Being an ORF, TRBV23-1 has a function that is uncertain. Deletions cut 4 bases from V and 5 bases from J, with 12 bases between. CDR3 length equals 14 residues.

The J gene is TRBJ2-6, the V gene TRBV10-2; D ambiguous. CDR3 size: 14 residues. Germline CDR1 is WSHSY and CDR2 is SAAADI. Between the trimmed V and J ends, which lost 2 bases and 2 bases, there was a span of 4 bases. The CDR3 DNA is TGCGCCAGCAGTGAGACTACTGGGGCCAACGTCCTGACTTTC. Amino acids: CASSETTGANVLTF.

The chain recombines TRBV10-3 with TRBJ2-7; maybe TRBD2 (7 bases). Germline-derived CDR1 and CDR2 are ENHRY and SYGVKD. The CDR3 contains 14 residues. V lost 7 bases and J lost 0, with 13 bases in between. This CDR3 is CAITGGGSSYEQYF. The CDR3 nucleotides are TGTGCCATCACTGGGGGCGGGAGCTCCTACGAGCAGTACTTC.

This clone has a handful of counts. The genes are TRBV18 and TRBJ1-5; D is possibly TRBD1 (5 bases). Germline-derived CDR1 and CDR2 are KGHSH and LQKENI. Trimming removed 1 base from V and 2 bases from J, with 15 bases in between. The CDR3 extends over 17 amino acids. The CDR3 sequence: CASSPLSGSEGNQPQHF. CDR3 nucleotides: TGTGCCAGCTCACCACTGTCAGGGTCTGAGGGCAATCAGCCCCAGCATTTT.

This clone was recorded a few times. The J gene is TRBJ1-5, the V gene TRBV29-1, with D possibly being TRBD1 (6 bases). The CDR3 sequence is 13 residues long. CDR1 is SQVTM, CDR2 ANQGSEA, per germline. Trimming stripped 3 bases from V and 3 bases from J, with 9 bases between. The CDR3 spells CSVELGANQPQHF. The CDR3 DNA is TGCAGCGTTGAGTTGGGGGCCAATCAGCCCCAGCATTTT.

The V and J genes are TRBV9 and TRBJ2-1; perhaps TRBD1 as D (6 bases). The germline CDR1 and CDR2 sequences are SGDLS and YYNGEE. This CDR3 is built from 15 residues. The V gene lost 2 bases and the J gene lost 7 bases, with 16 bases spanning the gap. CDR3 loop: CASSVGQGSGNEQFF. CDR3 sequence (DNA): TGTGCCAGCAGCGTCGGCCAGGGGAGTGGGAATGAGCAGTTCTTC.

V is TRBV6-4 and J is TRBJ2-4; 11 bases line up with TRBD2. The CDR3 contains 18 residues. Germline assignment: CDR1 MRHNA and CDR2 SNTAGT. J lost 2 bases, V lost 0 bases, and 6 bases had no gene match. The CDR3 here is CASSDSLAGGRPKNIQYF. CDR3 DNA: TGTGCCAGCAGTGACTCGCTAGCGGGGGGCCGTCCCAAAAACATTCAGTACTTC.

The chain joins TRBV5-3 to TRBJ2-3; TRBD1 is a possible D gene (5 bases). TRBV5-3 is an open reading frame, and its role is uncertain. The CDR3 length is 13 residues. Trimming took off 2 bases at V and 5 bases at J, with 9 bases between the two ends. The CDR3 reads CARSFWQGDTQYF. The CDR3 bases are TGTGCCAGAAGCTTTTGGCAGGGAGATACGCAGTATTTT.

This chain uses TRBV27 with TRBJ1-6; tentatively, D is TRBD1 (6 bases). The ends were cut back, 7 bases at V and 9 bases at J, with 16 bases in the middle. Germline CDR1 and CDR2: MNHEY and SMNVEV (reference sequence). CDR3 length: 14 residues. The DNA for the CDR3 is TGTGCCAGCAAGGGGCAGGGACAAACTTCACCCCTCCACTTT. This translates into CASKGQGQTSPLHF.

The V gene is TRBV29-1, the J gene TRBJ2-7, with 7 bases aligning to TRBD1. This CDR3 is 13 amino acids long. V was pared by 5 bases and J by 0 bases, with 4 bases of the junction left unmatched. The germline gives CDR1 SQVTM, CDR2 ANQGSEA. Written as DNA, the CDR3 is TGCAGCGTTCCGGGACAGAGCTCCTACGAGCAGTACTTC. Amino acid sequence: CSVPGQSSYEQYF.

V usage is TRBV6-5 and J usage is TRBJ1-5; TRBD1 matches at 9 bases. The CDR3 contains 15 residues. CDR1 MNHEY and CDR2 SVGAGI come from the germline V gene. V was clipped by 6 bases and J by 6 bases; unmatched bases: 9. CDR3 amino acids: CASRLHRGRAQPQHF. The CDR3, as DNA: TGTGCCAGCAGATTACACAGGGGGCGGGCTCAGCCCCAGCATTTT.

The sample holds a few counts of this clone. This CDR3 is CAWGLAGGPLEQYF. The CDR3 bases are TGTGCCTGGGGACTAGCGGGAGGGCCCCTCGAGCAGTACTTC. V usage is TRBV30 and J usage is TRBJ2-7; 15 bases match TRBD2. J lost 6 bases, V lost 5 bases, and 5 bases had no gene match. CDR1 and CDR2 from the germline V gene are GTSNPN and SVGIG (reference sequence). The CDR3 extends over 14 amino acids.

This chain joins TRBV29-1 and TRBJ2-7; D gene unclear. Germline V lookup: CDR1 SQVTM, CDR2 ANQGSEA. The CDR3 sequence is 13 residues long. Deletions cut 5 bases from V and 1 base from J, with 12 bases between. CDR3 in DNA: TGCAGCGTTCGCCAGGTATTATCCTACGAGCAGTACTTC. As protein: CSVRQVLSYEQYF.

This sequence joins TRBV9 and TRBJ2-5; unclear D gene. The ends were cut back, 0 bases at V and 5 bases at J, with 11 bases in the middle. Looked up from germline, CDR1 is SGDLS and CDR2 is YYNGEE. The CDR3 has 14 residues. In DNA, the CDR3 is TGTGCCAGCAGCGTAGGCACTGCGCTGGAGACCCAGTACTTC. Residues: CASSVGTALETQYF.

This clone came up once. This chain links TRBV4-1 with TRBJ1-5; a weak D match, TRBD1 (6 bases). With 2 bases removed from V and 0 bases from J, the gap between germline ends came to 20 bases. The germline V gene encodes CDR1 MGHRA and CDR2 YSYEKL. This CDR3 comprises 19 residues. Here the CDR3 reads CASSQTRTAQANSNQPQHF. CDR3 nucleotide sequence: TGCGCCAGCAGCCAAACCCGGACAGCCCAAGCGAATAGCAATCAGCCCCAGCATTTT.

V and J are TRBV6-5 and TRBJ2-1; 11 nucleotides align to TRBD1. This CDR3 region has 14 residues. Germline loops: CDR1 MNHEY, CDR2 SVGAGI. The trim removed 8 bases at V and 7 bases at J, leaving 7 bases unmatched. The chain's CDR3 is CASVAGTGGNEQFF. As DNA, the CDR3 is TGTGCCAGCGTAGCCGGGACAGGGGGGAATGAGCAGTTCTTC.

J is TRBJ2-5 and V is TRBV7-2; 10 bases agree with TRBD2. The length of the CDR3 is 14 residues. J gave up 7 bases and V 1 base, and 3 bases lay outside the gene matches. Germline-derived CDR1 and CDR2 are SGHTA and FQGNSA. CDR3 sequence (DNA): TGTGCCAGCAGCTTAGGAAGCGGGAGGGGGACCCAGTACTTC. This sequence encodes CASSLGSGRGTQYF.

The J gene is TRBJ2-2, the V gene TRBV19; 8 bases agree with TRBD1. Germline V lookup: CDR1 LNHDA, CDR2 SQIVND (reference sequence). The trim removed 7 bases at V and 5 bases at J, leaving 3 bases unmatched. The length of the CDR3 is 13 residues. The DNA of the CDR3 is TGTGCCAGTAACGACAGGGGTACCGGGGAGCTGTTTTTT. Translation gives CASNDRGTGELFF.

This clone is a singleton in its sample. The V gene is TRBV5-1, the J gene TRBJ2-7; 9 bases line up with TRBD1. Trimming at V came to 4 bases and at J to 3 bases, leaving 8 bases not matched to a gene. Germline V gene sequence: CDR1 SGHRS, CDR2 YFSETQ. The length of the CDR3 is 15 residues. The CDR3 DNA follows: TGCGCCAGCAGCCCGTCCCACAGGGGGCTCTACGAGCAGTACTTC. Translated, it gives CASSPSHRGLYEQYF.

The chain employs TRBV18 and TRBJ2-6, with 7 positions matching TRBD1. Germline V lookup: CDR1 KGHSH, CDR2 LQKENI. The CDR3 is 17 amino acids. Losses at the gene ends were 4 bases for V and 0 bases for J; bases not matched to a gene: 6. The CDR3 coding sequence is TGTGCCAGCTCACTACGGGACAGTAACTCTGGGGCCAACGTCCTGACTTTC. Residues: CASSLRDSNSGANVLTF. The full variable domain, completed using reference TRBV18 and TRBJ2-6, is NAGVMQNPRHLVRRRGQEARLRCSPMKGHSHVYWYRQLPEEGLKFMVYLQKENIIDESGMPKERFSAEFPKEGPSILRIQQVVRGDSAAYFCASSLRDSNSGANVLTFGAGSRLTVL.

The chain joins TRBV7-3 to TRBJ2-1; TRBD1 agrees at 7 bases. This CDR3 is built from 15 residues. Germline V CDR1 and CDR2: SGHTA, FQGTGA. J was trimmed by 14 bases and V by 2 bases; bases with no gene match: 15. In DNA, the CDR3 is TGTGCCAGCAGCTTAGAAGGCTCGGGTACAGGGGCTAAGTTCTTC. Amino acid sequence: CASSLEGSGTGAKFF.

This clone showed up just once. The J gene is TRBJ1-5, the V gene TRBV27; the D is unclear. In germline, CDR1 is MNHEY, CDR2 SMNVEV (reference sequence). V dropped 5 bases and J dropped 0 bases, with 20 bases sitting between them. This CDR3 spans 18 amino acids. The CDR3 DNA reads TGTGCCAGCAGTGCCACGAGACCATTAGCCTCTAGCAATCAGCCCCAGCATTTT. This codes for CASSATRPLASSNQPQHF.

The V gene is TRBV7-2, the J gene TRBJ2-7, with D possibly matching TRBD2 (6 bases). The V and J ends lost 5 bases and 0 bases respectively, with 20 bases between them. CDR3 length equals 17 residues. Germline CDR1 reads SGHTA; CDR2 reads FQGNSA. The CDR3 protein is CASSTRDRLGISYEQYF. The CDR3 nucleotides are TGTGCCAGCAGCACAAGAGACCGACTAGGGATCTCCTACGAGCAGTACTTC. Full variable domain (missing parts from reference TRBV7-2 and TRBJ2-7): GAGVSQSPSNKVTEKGKDVELRCDPISGHTALYWYRQSLGQGLEFLIYFQGNSAPDKSGLPSDRFSAERTGGSVSTLTIQRTQQEDSAVYLCASSTRDRLGISYEQYFGPGTRLTVT.